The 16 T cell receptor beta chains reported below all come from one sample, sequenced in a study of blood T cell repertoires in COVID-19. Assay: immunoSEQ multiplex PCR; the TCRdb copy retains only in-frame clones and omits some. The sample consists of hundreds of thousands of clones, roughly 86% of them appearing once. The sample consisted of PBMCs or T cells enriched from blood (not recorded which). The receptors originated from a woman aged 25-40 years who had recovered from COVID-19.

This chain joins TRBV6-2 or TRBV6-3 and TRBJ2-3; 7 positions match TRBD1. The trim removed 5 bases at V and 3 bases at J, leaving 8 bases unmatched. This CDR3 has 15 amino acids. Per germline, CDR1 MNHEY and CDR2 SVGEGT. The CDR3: CASSNDRAGTDTQYF. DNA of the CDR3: TGTGCCAGCAGTAATGACAGGGCCGGAACAGATACGCAGTATTTT.

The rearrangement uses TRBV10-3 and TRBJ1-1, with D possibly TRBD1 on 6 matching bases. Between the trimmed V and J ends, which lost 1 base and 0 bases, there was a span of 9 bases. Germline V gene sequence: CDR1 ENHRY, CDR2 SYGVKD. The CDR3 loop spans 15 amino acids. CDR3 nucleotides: TGTGCCATCAGTGAGTACAGGGACATGAACACTGAAGCTTTCTTT. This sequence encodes CAISEYRDMNTEAFF.

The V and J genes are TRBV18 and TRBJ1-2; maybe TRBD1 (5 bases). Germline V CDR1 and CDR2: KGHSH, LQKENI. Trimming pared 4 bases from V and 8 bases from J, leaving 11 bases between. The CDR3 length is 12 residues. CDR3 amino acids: CASSRGVDGYTF. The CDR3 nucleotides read TGTGCCAGCTCACGGGGGGTGGACGGCTACACCTTC.

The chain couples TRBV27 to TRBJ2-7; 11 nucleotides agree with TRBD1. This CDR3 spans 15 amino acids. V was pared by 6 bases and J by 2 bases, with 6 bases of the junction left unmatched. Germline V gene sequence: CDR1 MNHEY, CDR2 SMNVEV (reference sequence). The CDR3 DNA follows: TGTGCCAGCAGCCTCGCGGGACAGGGGGCCTACGAGCAGTACTTC. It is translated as CASSLAGQGAYEQYF.

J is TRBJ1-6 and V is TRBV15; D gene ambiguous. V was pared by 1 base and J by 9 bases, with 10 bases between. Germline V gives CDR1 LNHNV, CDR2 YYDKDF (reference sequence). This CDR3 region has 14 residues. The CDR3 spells CATSRGVESSPLHF. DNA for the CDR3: TGTGCCACCAGCAGAGGCGTGGAGAGTTCACCCCTCCACTTT. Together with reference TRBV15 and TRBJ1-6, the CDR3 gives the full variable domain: DAMVIQNPRYQVTQFGKPVTLSCSQTLNHNVMYWYQQKSSQAPKLLFHYYDKDFNNEADTPDNFQSRRPNTSFCFLDIRSPGLGDTAMYLCATSRGVESSPLHFGNGTRLTVT.

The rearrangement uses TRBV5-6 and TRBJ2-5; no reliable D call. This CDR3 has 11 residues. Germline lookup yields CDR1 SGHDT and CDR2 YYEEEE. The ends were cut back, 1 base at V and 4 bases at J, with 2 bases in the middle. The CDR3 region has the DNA TGTGCCAGCAGCTTGCGAGAGACCCAGTACTTC. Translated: CASSLRETQYF.

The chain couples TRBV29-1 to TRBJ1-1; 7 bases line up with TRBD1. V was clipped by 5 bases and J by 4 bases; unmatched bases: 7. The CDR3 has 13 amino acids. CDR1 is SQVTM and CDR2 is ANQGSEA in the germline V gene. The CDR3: CSVRGQGVTEAFF. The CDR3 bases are TGCAGCGTTCGAGGGCAGGGGGTCACTGAAGCTTTCTTT. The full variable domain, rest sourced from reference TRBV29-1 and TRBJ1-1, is SAVISQKPSRDICQRGTSLTIQCQVDSQVTMMFWYRQQPGQSLTLIATANQGSEATYESGFVIDKFPISRPNLTFSTLTVSNMSPEDSSIYLCSVRGQGVTEAFFGQGTRLTVV.

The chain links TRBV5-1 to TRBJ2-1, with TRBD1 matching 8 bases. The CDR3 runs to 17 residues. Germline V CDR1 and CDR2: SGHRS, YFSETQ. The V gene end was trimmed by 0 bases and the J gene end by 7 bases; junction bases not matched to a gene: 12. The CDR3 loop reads CASSLAGRGHSRNEQFF. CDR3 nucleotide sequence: TGCGCCAGCAGCTTGGCCGGCAGGGGGCATTCCAGGAATGAGCAGTTCTTC. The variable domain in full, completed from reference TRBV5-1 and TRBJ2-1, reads KAGVTQTPRYLIKTRGQQVTLSCSPISGHRSVSWYQQTPGQGLQFLFEYFSETQRNKGNFPGRFSGRQFSNSRSEMNVSTLELGDSALYLCASSLAGRGHSRNEQFFGPGTRLTVL.

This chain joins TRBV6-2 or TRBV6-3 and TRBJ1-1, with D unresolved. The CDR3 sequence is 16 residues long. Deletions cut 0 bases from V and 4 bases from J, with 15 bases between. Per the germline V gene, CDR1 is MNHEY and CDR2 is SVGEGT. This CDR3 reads CASSYSREVWSTEAFF. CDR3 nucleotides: TGTGCCAGCAGTTACTCGAGGGAGGTATGGAGCACTGAAGCTTTCTTT.

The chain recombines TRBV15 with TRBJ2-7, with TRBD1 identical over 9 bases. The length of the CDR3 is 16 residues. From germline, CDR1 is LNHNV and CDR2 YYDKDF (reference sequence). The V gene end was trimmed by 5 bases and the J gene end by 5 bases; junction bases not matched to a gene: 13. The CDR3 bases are TGTGCCACCAGCCCTTCTGCCGGGACAGGGTATCACGAGCAGTACTTC. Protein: CATSPSAGTGYHEQYF.

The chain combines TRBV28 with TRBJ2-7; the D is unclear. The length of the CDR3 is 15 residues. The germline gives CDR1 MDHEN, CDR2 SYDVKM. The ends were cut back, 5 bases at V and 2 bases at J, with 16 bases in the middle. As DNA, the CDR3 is TGTGCCAGCAGTCCCGGCGGCAGTGGCACCTACGAGCAGTACTTC. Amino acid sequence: CASSPGGSGTYEQYF.

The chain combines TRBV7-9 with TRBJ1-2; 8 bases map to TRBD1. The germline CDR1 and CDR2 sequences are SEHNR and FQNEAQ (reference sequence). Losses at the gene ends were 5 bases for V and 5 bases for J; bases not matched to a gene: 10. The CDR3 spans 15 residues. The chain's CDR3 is CASSDRQGIHYGYTF. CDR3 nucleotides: TGTGCCAGCAGCGACAGACAGGGGATCCATTATGGCTACACCTTC. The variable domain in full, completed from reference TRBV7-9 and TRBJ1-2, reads DTGVSQNPRHKITKRGQNVTFRCDPISEHNRLYWYRQTLGQGPEFLTYFQNEAQLEKSRLLSDRFSAERPKGSFSTLEIQRTEQGDSAMYLCASSDRQGIHYGYTFGSGTRLTVV.

The CDR3 DNA reads as TGTGCCAGCAGTGCCACAGGGGCACGCGGAAACACCATATATTTT. Translation: CASSATGARGNTIYF. V usage is TRBV25-1 and J usage is TRBJ1-3, with TRBD1 identical over 7 bases. Trimming took 4 bases from V and 4 from J; bases not matched to a gene: 7. CDR1 and CDR2 (germline): MGHDK, SYGVNS. The CDR3 has 15 residues.

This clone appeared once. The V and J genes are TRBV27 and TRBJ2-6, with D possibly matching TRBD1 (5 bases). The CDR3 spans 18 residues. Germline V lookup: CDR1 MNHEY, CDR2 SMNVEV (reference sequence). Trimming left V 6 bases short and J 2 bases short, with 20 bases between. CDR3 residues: CASSSEQLGEPGANVLTF. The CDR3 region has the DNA TGTGCCAGCAGCTCCGAGCAGCTAGGGGAACCTGGGGCCAACGTCCTGACTTTC.

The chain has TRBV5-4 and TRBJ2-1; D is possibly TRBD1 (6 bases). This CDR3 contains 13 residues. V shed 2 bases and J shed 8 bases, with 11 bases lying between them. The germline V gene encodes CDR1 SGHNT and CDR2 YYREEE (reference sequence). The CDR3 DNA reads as TGTGCCAGCAGCTTTTCAGGGGCCGATGAGCAGTTCTTC. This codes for CASSFSGADEQFF.

The CDR3: CASSMLAVNNSPLHF. Here the CDR3 DNA reads TGTGCCAGTAGTATGTTGGCGGTGAATAATTCACCCCTCCACTTT. V and J are TRBV19 and TRBJ1-6; D is ambiguous. V dropped 3 bases and J dropped 5 bases, with 11 bases sitting between them. Looked up from germline, CDR1 is LNHDA and CDR2 is SQIVND (reference sequence). This CDR3 has 15 residues.